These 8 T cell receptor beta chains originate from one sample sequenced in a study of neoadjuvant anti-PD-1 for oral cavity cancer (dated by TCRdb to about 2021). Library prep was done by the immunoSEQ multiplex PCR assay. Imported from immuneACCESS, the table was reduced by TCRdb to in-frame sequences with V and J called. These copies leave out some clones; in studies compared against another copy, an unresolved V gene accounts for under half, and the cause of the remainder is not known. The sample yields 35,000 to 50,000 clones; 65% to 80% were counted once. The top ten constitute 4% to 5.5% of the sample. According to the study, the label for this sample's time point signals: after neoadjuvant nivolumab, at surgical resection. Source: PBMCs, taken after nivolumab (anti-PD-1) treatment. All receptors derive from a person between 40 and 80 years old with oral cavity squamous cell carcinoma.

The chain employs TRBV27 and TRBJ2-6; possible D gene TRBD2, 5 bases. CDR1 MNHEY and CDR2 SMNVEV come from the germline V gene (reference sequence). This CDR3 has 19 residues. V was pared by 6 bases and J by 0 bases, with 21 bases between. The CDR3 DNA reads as TGTGCCAGCAGAGGGCTAAGAAGAGGACTGCTCTCTGGGGCCAACGTCCTGACTTTC. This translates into CASRGLRRGLLSGANVLTF.

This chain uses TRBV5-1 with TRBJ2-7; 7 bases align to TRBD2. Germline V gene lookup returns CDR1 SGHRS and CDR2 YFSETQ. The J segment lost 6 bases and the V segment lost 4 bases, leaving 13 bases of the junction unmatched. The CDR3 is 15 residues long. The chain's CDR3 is CASSPARAGGGEQYF. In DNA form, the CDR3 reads TGCGCCAGCAGCCCAGCTCGGGCGGGCGGGGGCGAGCAGTACTTC.

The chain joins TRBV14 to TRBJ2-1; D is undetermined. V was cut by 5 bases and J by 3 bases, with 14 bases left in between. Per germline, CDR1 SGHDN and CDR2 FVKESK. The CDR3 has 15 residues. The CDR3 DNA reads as TGTGCCAGCAGCGGTAAGGACGGCTTCTACAATGAGCAGTTCTTC. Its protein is CASSGKDGFYNEQFF.

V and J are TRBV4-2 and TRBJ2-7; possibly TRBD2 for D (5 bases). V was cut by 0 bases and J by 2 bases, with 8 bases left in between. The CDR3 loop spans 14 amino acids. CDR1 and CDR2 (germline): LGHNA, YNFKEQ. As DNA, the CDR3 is TGTGCCAGCAGCCAAGATCCCGGGACCTACGAGCAGTACTTC. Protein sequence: CASSQDPGTYEQYF.

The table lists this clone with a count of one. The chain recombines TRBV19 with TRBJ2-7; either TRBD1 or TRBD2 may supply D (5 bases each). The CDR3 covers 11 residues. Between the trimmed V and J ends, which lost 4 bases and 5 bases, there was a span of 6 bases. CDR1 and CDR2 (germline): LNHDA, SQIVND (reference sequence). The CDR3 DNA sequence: TGTGCCAGTAGTAGGGACCACGAGCAGTACTTC. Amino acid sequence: CASSRDHEQYF.

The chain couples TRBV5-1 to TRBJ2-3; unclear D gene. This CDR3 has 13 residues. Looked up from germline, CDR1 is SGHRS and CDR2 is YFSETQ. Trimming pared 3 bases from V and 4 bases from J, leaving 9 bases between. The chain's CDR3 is CASSWLGADTQYF. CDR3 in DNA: TGCGCCAGCAGCTGGCTTGGGGCAGATACGCAGTATTTT.

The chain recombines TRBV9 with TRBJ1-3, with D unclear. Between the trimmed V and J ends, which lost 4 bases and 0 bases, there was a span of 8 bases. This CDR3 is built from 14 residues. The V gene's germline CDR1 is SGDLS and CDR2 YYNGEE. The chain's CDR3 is CASSNRGSGNTIYF. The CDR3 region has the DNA TGTGCCAGCAGCAACCGGGGCTCTGGAAACACCATATATTTT.

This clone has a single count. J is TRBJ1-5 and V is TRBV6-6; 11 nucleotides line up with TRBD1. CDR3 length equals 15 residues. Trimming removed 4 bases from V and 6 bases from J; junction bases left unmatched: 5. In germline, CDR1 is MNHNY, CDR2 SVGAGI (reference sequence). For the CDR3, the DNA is TGTGCCAGCAGTTTCGGGACAGGGGGGTTTCAGCCCCAGCATTTT. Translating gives CASSFGTGGFQPQHF.